The rows below give T cell receptor beta chains drawn from one sample of a study of blood T cell repertoires in COVID-19. Data came from immunoSEQ multiplex PCR; TCRdb stores just in-frame clones and leaves some out. The table records some 97,000 clones, 80% to 90% of them present only once. The sequencing sample was made of PBMCs or T cells enriched from blood (not recorded which). The receptor set was obtained from a woman between 45 and 65 years old who had recovered from COVID-19. The CDR3 runs from the conserved cysteine through the conserved F or W. The D gene is left open where the match is weak.

v_gene: TRBV19
d_gene: TRBD2
j_gene: TRBJ2-1
CDR3aa: CASSTYTSGRGNEQFF
CDR3nt: TGTGCCAGTAGTACCTATACTAGCGGGAGGGGCAATGAGCAGTTCTTC

v_gene: TRBV30
d_gene: TRBD2
j_gene: TRBJ2-4
CDR3aa: CAWSPRTSGRTNIQYF
CDR3nt: TGTGCCTGGAGTCCGCGGACTAGCGGGAGGACGAACATTCAGTACTTC

v_gene: TRBV6-5
d_gene: TRBD1
j_gene: TRBJ1-6
CDR3aa: CASSSGTGGSPLHF
CDR3nt: TGTGCCAGCAGTTCGGGGACAGGGGGTTCACCCCTCCACTTT

v_gene: TRBV18
d_gene: NA
j_gene: TRBJ1-5
CDR3aa: CASSNSVRQLGDQPQHF
CDR3nt: TGTGCCAGCTCCAACTCGGTGAGGCAGTTAGGGGATCAGCCCCAGCATTTT

v_gene: TRBV9
d_gene: NA
j_gene: TRBJ1-1
CDR3aa: CASSAHLRKNTEAFF
CDR3nt: TGTGCCAGCAGCGCGCACCTCAGGAAGAACACTGAAGCTTTCTTT

v_gene: TRBV9
d_gene: NA
j_gene: TRBJ2-1
CDR3aa: CASSVASGSEQFF
CDR3nt: TGTGCCAGCAGCGTAGCTTCGGGTTCTGAGCAGTTCTTC

v_gene: TRBV2
d_gene: NA
j_gene: TRBJ2-6
CDR3aa: CASSLVLSGANVLTF
CDR3nt: TGTGCCAGCAGTTTAGTGTTGTCTGGGGCCAACGTCCTGACTTTC

v_gene: TRBV14
d_gene: NA
j_gene: TRBJ1-1
CDR3aa: CASSQGTNTEAFF
CDR3nt: TGTGCCAGCAGCCAAGGGACAAACACTGAAGCTTTCTTT

v_gene: TRBV30
d_gene: NA
j_gene: TRBJ2-1
CDR3aa: CAWSLNEQFF
CDR3nt: TGTGCCTGGAGTCTCAATGAGCAGTTCTTC

v_gene: TRBV19
d_gene: TRBD2
j_gene: TRBJ2-1
CDR3aa: CASSQTSGFYNEQFF
CDR3nt: TGTGCCAGTAGCCAGACTAGCGGATTCTACAATGAGCAGTTCTTC

v_gene: TRBV6-1
d_gene: TRBD1
j_gene: TRBJ1-5
CDR3aa: CASSADRGYRNQPQHF
CDR3nt: TGTGCCAGCAGTGCGGACAGGGGATATCGCAATCAGCCCCAGCATTTT